Below, 23 T cell receptor beta chains from the same sample are listed, as sequenced in a study of CD8 T cells in ankylosing spondylitis. TCRdb analysed the 5' RACE reads with MiXCR anew, one entry per CDR3 protein. The sample has over 450,000 distinct CDR3 sequences, roughly 12% seen once; the top ten hold under 7.5%. What these receptors recognize is not known. Whole-study results and caveats: For ankylosing spondylitis blood, a TCR beta motif of 7 or 8 highly homologous variants appeared characteristic.

What was sequenced was blood, either unsorted or a sorted T cell fraction (not recorded which). Receptors were obtained from a male donor with ankylosing spondylitis.

The CDR3 reads CASSSGTGGRAQYF. In DNA form, the CDR3 reads TGTGCCAGCAGTTCCGGGACAGGAGGCCGGGCCCAGTACTTC. This chain links TRBV6-2 or TRBV6-3 with TRBJ2-5; TRBD1 matches at 8 bases. V trimming: 4 bases; J trimming: 9 bases; junction bases outside the gene matches: 10. The germline CDR1 and CDR2 sequences are MNHEY and SVGEGT. This CDR3 has 14 residues.

This clonotype was recorded many times. This chain links TRBV7-2 with TRBJ2-3, with no clear D. Looked up from germline, CDR1 is SGHTA and CDR2 is FQGNSA. CDR3 length equals 13 residues. Trimming left V 1 base short and J 5 bases short, with 7 bases between. The CDR3 coding sequence is TGTGCCAGCAGCTTAGTTTATGGAGATACGCAGTATTTT. This encodes CASSLVYGDTQYF.

The chain couples TRBV4-1 to TRBJ2-1, with TRBD2 matching 10 bases. Germline loops: CDR1 MGHRA, CDR2 YSYEKL. The CDR3 has 15 residues. The ends lost 0 bases at V and 12 bases at J; junction bases unmatched: 8. The CDR3 reads CASSQDRTSGGGQFF. The CDR3 DNA follows: TGCGCCAGCAGCCAAGATCGGACTAGCGGAGGAGGGCAGTTCTTC.

The genes are TRBV20-1 and TRBJ2-1, with 8 bases fitting TRBD2. The CDR3 consists of 12 residues. Germline CDR1 is DFQATT and CDR2 is SNEGSKA (reference sequence). The trim removed 0 bases at V and 14 bases at J, leaving 6 bases unmatched. The CDR3 DNA follows: TGCAGTGCTAGAGAGGGACTAGGGCGGAAGTTCTTC. It specifies CSAREGLGRKFF.

In this sample, this clonotype turned up many times. A read error may account for a junction end that differs from germline. This sequence joins TRBV5-5 and TRBJ2-1; 7 nucleotides line up with TRBD1. CDR1 and CDR2 (germline): SGHKS, YYEKEE (reference sequence). The CDR3 is 13 amino acids. CDR3 DNA sequence: TGTGCCACCAGCCGGGACAGAGACAATGAGCAGTTCTTC. Amino acids: CATSRDRDNEQFF.

The rearrangement joins TRBV12-3 or TRBV12-4 to TRBJ2-1; D is ambiguous. V lost 7 bases and J lost 3, with 13 bases in between. CDR3 size: 14 residues. CDR3 region: CASTPDTFYNEQFF. CDR3 DNA: TGTGCCAGCACACCTGACACATTCTACAATGAGCAGTTCTTC.

This chain joins TRBV11-3 and TRBJ2-7; 9 nucleotides align to TRBD1. V dropped 4 bases and J dropped 5; count of bases not matched to a gene: 9. Germline loops: CDR1 SGHNT, CDR2 YENEEA. CDR3 length equals 15 residues. The CDR3 nucleotides read TGTGCCAGCAGCTGGGCCGGGACAGGGATGAACGAGCAGTACTTC. As protein: CASSWAGTGMNEQYF.

This clonotype was seen a handful of times. The rearrangement joins TRBV2 to TRBJ1-4; D is unclear. The CDR3 is made up of 14 amino acids. Germline CDR1 is SNHLY and CDR2 is FYNNEI. V dropped 5 bases and J dropped 7 bases, with 14 bases sitting between them. CDR3 sequence (DNA): TGTGCCAGCAGTCGACCTCACTCTAGTGAAAAACTGTTTTTT. Amino acids: CASSRPHSSEKLFF.

There are a few counts of this clonotype. V usage is TRBV27 and J usage is TRBJ2-7, with 9 bases fitting TRBD2. In germline, CDR1 is MNHEY, CDR2 SMNVEV (reference sequence). The CDR3 loop spans 16 amino acids. Trimming took 0 bases from V and 1 from J; bases not matched to a gene: 4. In DNA form, the CDR3 reads TGTGCCAGCAGTTTATCTGGCGGGAGGGTTTCCTACGAGCAGTACTTC. Protein sequence: CASSLSGGRVSYEQYF.

V usage is TRBV6-5 and J usage is TRBJ2-2; the D gene is possibly TRBD2 (6 bases). The CDR3 loop spans 17 amino acids. With 0 bases removed from V and 1 base from J, the gap between germline ends came to 12 bases. Germline values: CDR1 MNHEY, CDR2 SVGAGI. For the CDR3, the DNA is TGTGCCAGCAGTTACTCAGGAGGCGGGATGAACACCGGGGAGCTGTTTTTT. Its protein product is CASSYSGGGMNTGELFF.

This clonotype was counted between two and nine times. V usage is TRBV5-6 and J usage is TRBJ2-5, with 9 nucleotides matching TRBD1. With 3 bases clipped from V and 4 bases from J, the junction kept 7 bases outside the gene matches. Germline CDR1 reads SGHDT; CDR2 reads YYEEEE. The CDR3 loop spans 15 amino acids. CDR3 DNA: TGTGCCAGCAGCTCGAAACAGGGGGCGCGAGAGACCCAGTACTTC. This gives the protein CASSSKQGARETQYF.

V and J are TRBV6-2 or TRBV6-3 and TRBJ2-1; no definite D call. Germline-derived CDR1 and CDR2 are MNHEY and SVGEGT. The V end was cut by 8 bases, the J end by 4 bases, with 15 bases between. The CDR3 contains 14 residues. The CDR3 loop reads CASSLVSGYNEQFF. The CDR3 DNA follows: TGTGCCAGCTCTCTAGTTTCTGGGTACAATGAGCAGTTCTTC.

The gene calls are TRBV20-1 and TRBJ1-6; 7 positions match TRBD1. CDR3 length: 16 residues. The trim removed 0 bases at V and 8 bases at J, leaving 10 bases unmatched. Germline V gene sequence: CDR1 DFQATT, CDR2 SNEGSKA (reference sequence). CDR3 amino acids: CSARDAQGGSDSPLHF. CDR3 in DNA: TGCAGTGCTAGAGATGCGCAGGGGGGGAGCGATTCACCCCTCCACTTT.

The rearrangement uses TRBV18 and TRBJ2-7; 9 bases align to TRBD1. The V gene's germline CDR1 is KGHSH and CDR2 LQKENI. The V gene end was trimmed by 2 bases and the J gene end by 6 bases; junction bases not matched to a gene: 8. The CDR3 is 15 amino acids. In DNA form, the CDR3 reads TGTGCCAGCTCACCAGGAGGGGGACAGGGAGGCGAGCAGTACTTC. This sequence encodes CASSPGGGQGGEQYF.

The chain links TRBV19 to TRBJ1-3; TRBD1 might be the D (5 bases). Trimming cost V 2 bases and J 2 bases, with 7 bases left between them. Germline values: CDR1 LNHDA, CDR2 SQIVND (reference sequence). The length of the CDR3 is 14 residues. CDR3: CASSITGAGNTIYF. CDR3 DNA sequence: TGTGCCAGTAGTATAACAGGAGCTGGAAACACCATATATTTT.

There are a few counts of this clonotype. V is TRBV6-2 or TRBV6-3 and J is TRBJ2-3, with D possibly matching TRBD1 (5 bases). Germline-derived CDR1 and CDR2 are MNHEY and SVGEGT. This CDR3 is built from 15 residues. Deletions cut 0 bases from V and 2 bases from J, with 9 bases between. CDR3 coding DNA: TGTGCCAGCAGTTACTCTCAGGGAATCACAGATACGCAGTATTTT. Translation: CASSYSQGITDTQYF.

This chain connects TRBV6-2 or TRBV6-3 to TRBJ2-7; 7 bases agree with TRBD2. Germline V lookup: CDR1 MNHEY, CDR2 SVGEGT. The CDR3 sequence is 14 residues long. Germline trimming cut 6 bases from V and 7 bases from J; bases unmatched to any gene: 12. The CDR3 loop reads CASSGTTTPWEQYF. The CDR3, as DNA: TGTGCCAGCAGCGGGACTACCACCCCATGGGAGCAGTACTTC.

In regard to this clonotype: A read error may explain this, as a much larger clone is one base away. The CDR3 nucleotides are TGCGCCGGCAGCTGGGTACCGGGACAGACTAATGAAAAACTGTTTTTT. It is translated as CAGSWVPGQTNEKLFF. This rearrangement joins TRBV5-1 to TRBJ1-4, with 7 bases lining up with TRBD1. The CDR3 is made up of 16 amino acids. Per germline, CDR1 SGHRS and CDR2 YFSETQ.

This clonotype was counted once. The chain couples TRBV7-9 to TRBJ2-1, with TRBD1 identical over 10 bases. With V trimmed by 3 bases and J by 10 bases, 9 bases remained unmatched. CDR3 length: 15 amino acids. From germline, CDR1 is SEHNR and CDR2 FQNEAQ (reference sequence). The CDR3 loop reads CASSLDRGFEAEQFF. The CDR3 DNA reads TGTGCCAGCAGCTTGGACAGGGGGTTTGAAGCCGAGCAGTTCTTC.

This clonotype occurred a few times. The chain is built from TRBV18 and TRBJ2-7, with TRBD2 matching 8 bases. V shed 8 bases, J shed 3 bases, and the junction held 9 bases outside the gene matches. The CDR3 has 14 amino acids. Germline V lookup: CDR1 KGHSH, CDR2 LQKENI. As DNA, the CDR3 is TGTGCCAGCACGGCAGGGAGCGGGAGCTACGAGCAGTACTTC. Its translation: CASTAGSGSYEQYF.

This clonotype was counted ten times or more. This chain uses TRBV12-3 or TRBV12-4 with TRBJ1-5; TRBD1 is a possible D gene (6 bases). The CDR3 totals 14 residues. Trimming took off 7 bases at V and 4 bases at J, with 14 bases between the two ends. The DNA of the CDR3 is TGTGCCAGCACGCAGGGGCAAGTGAATCAGCCCCAGCATTTT. This encodes CASTQGQVNQPQHF.

This clonotype came up a few times. V usage is TRBV29-1 and J usage is TRBJ2-3, with D hard to call. V dropped 6 bases and J dropped 6 bases, with 16 bases sitting between them. The CDR3 has 13 residues. Germline V lookup: CDR1 SQVTM, CDR2 ANQGSEA. The CDR3 is CSVGMRLADTQYF. The CDR3 bases are TGCAGCGTGGGGATGAGGTTAGCCGATACGCAGTATTTT.

The chain combines TRBV5-6 with TRBJ1-5; TRBD1 might be the D (6 bases). Germline loops: CDR1 SGHDT, CDR2 YYEEEE. V lost 4 bases and J 1 base, leaving 18 bases between the germline ends. The CDR3 is 17 amino acids. CDR3 residues: CASSQLDRRLSNQPQHF. CDR3 DNA sequence: TGTGCCAGCAGCCAACTGGACAGAAGATTAAGCAATCAGCCCCAGCATTTT.